This T cell receptor beta chain was sequenced in a study of blood T cell repertoires in COVID-19. For the study at large: Samples of COVID-19 (acute and convalescent) were obtained from the United States, Italy and Spain.

The repertoire was sequenced with immunoSEQ multiplex PCR; TCRdb's copy has only in-frame clones and lacks some. The sample comprises roughly 39,000 clones, roughly 90% of which are singletons, and roughly 9.3% rests with the top ten. Germline CDR1 and CDR2: SGHKS and YYEKEE (reference sequence). The V and J ends lost 0 bases and 0 bases respectively, with 10 bases between them. The length of the CDR3 is 17 residues. The specimen was peripheral blood. This sequence joins TRBV5-5 and TRBJ1-6, with D unresolved. The receptor was derived from a woman older than 75 with active COVID-19. As DNA, the CDR3 is TGTGCCAGCAGCTTGGACAGCCTCAGCTCCTATAATTCACCCCTCCACTTT. Amino acids: CASSLDSLSSYNSPLHF.